This TCR beta chain was sequenced for a study of blood T cell repertoires in COVID-19 (dated by TCRdb to 2019 to 2021). A note on the overall study: Samples from collaborators originated in the United States, Italy and Spain and spanned both the acute and convalescent phases of COVID-19. The prospective study material was composed of cDNA or gDNA derived from T cells, B-cell-depleted T cells, or PBMCs. The dataset comprised deeply sampled blood TCRbeta repertoires from subjects exposed to, actively infected with, or recovered from COVID-19. The repertoires were released in a freely available public database meant as a resource for research on the immune response to SARS-CoV-2. The samples were drawn from the first 160 participants of the ongoing ImmuneRACE study and from roughly 1,300 subjects provided by 6 global collaborators. Sample metadata almost always included a de-identified subject ID, COVID-19 status, age in years and sex. HLA class I and class II types, where available, came from metadata supplied by the sample provider rather than from assay-based typing. Study-wide findings and limitations: How much clinical and demographic metadata was included differed by source and by participant, and the metadata was provided uncurated.

Collaborating institutions collected whole blood in K2EDTA tubes following their own protocols. For TCRbeta analysis, collaborators shipped samples in one of three forms: frozen whole blood, isolated PBMCs, or DNA extracted from either of those sample types. The immunoSEQ Assay, a bias-controlled multiplex PCR, was used to amplify TCRbeta CDR3 regions from genomic DNA. On the study's bioinformatics: Nucleated cell counts per sample were estimated from amplification of reference gene primers within the assay. To quantify the absolute abundance of each unique TCRbeta CDR3 rearrangement, sequence reads were collapsed and filtered. For each sample, productive Simpson clonality was calculated as the square root of Simpson's diversity index over productive rearrangements. TCRdb took this table from immuneACCESS and kept in-frame rearrangements with V and J called. Such tables lack part of the clones; where checked against another copy, unresolved V genes explain under half of the gap, and the rest is unexplained. The DNA was the basis for D and trimming; V, J and clone size are from that table. The sample table shows about 150,000 clones, and 88% are seen once. 2% to 3% of the sample comes from the top ten.

For this clone: What this receptor recognizes is not known. No per-base quality is available; no much larger clone lies one base away.

CDR1 and CDR2, per the germline V gene, are LGHNA and YSLEER. CDR3 length: 12 amino acids, cysteine to phenylalanine. Left in the record is the CDR3 DNA by itself, 36 bases read in frame from the first base. At the junction V is shortened by 0 bases and J by 6 bases, with 3 bases in between. The sequence came from a woman in her seventies with acute or convalescent COVID-19. The chain joins TRBV4-3 to TRBJ2-4; the D gene cannot be named for sure. The sample consisted of peripheral blood. In nucleotide form, the sequence is TGCGCCAGCAGCCAAGATCGAAACATTCAGTACTTC. Protein translation: CASSQDRNIQYF.